A selection of T cell receptor beta chains follows, all from one sample in a study of T cell repertoires in cytomegalovirus infection. TCRdb independently ran MiXCR on the reads; one entry per CDR3 protein. The sample shows approximately 490,000 distinct CDR3 sequences, 11% of them seen only once. Specimen: PBMCs. The receptors here all came from a human donor in good health (CMV status not recorded). Some clones in this sample may be carry-over from other donors' samples. Both conserved end residues are part of each CDR3. D genes are given only for firm matches. Clone size appears in some rows only: once, few, many, or a class for an expanded clone.

TRBJ1-1 | TRBV12-3/TRBV12-4 | NA | many | TGTGCCAGCACCCAAGGTCTAGGGAACACTGAAGCTTTCTTT | CASTQGLGNTEAFF
TRBJ1-4 | TRBV27 | NA | many | TGTGCCAGCAGTTCCGACGGGATAAGATGGGGAACTAATGAAAAACTGTTTTTT | CASSSDGIRWGTNEKLFF
TRBJ1-5 | TRBV23-1 | TRBD1 | many | TGCGCCAGCAAACCCGGGACAGGGTTACATAGCAATCAGCCCCAGCATTTT | CASKPGTGLHSNQPQHF
TRBJ2-5 | TRBV12-3/TRBV12-4 | TRBD2 | many | TGTGCCAGCAGTTTCACGGGAGGCAGGGAGACCCAGTACTTC | CASSFTGGRETQYF
TRBJ2-3 | TRBV28 | NA | few | TGTGCCAGCAGTACGTGGGGCGAAGATACGCAGTATTTT | CASSTWGEDTQYF
TRBJ2-1 | TRBV7-9 | NA | many | TGTGCCAGCAGCTTAGAATTGGACGATGAGCAGTTCTTC | CASSLELDDEQFF
TRBJ2-7 | TRBV12-3/TRBV12-4 | TRBD2 | many | TGTGCCAGCAGTACTTCTAGCGGGGGATCCTACGAGCAGTACTTC | CASSTSSGGSYEQYF
TRBJ1-2 | TRBV2 | NA | many | TGTGCCAGCAGACTGGGAAGCTATGGCTACACCTTC | CASRLGSYGYTF
TRBJ1-4 | TRBV28 | NA | NA | TGTGCCAGCAGTAGTGGGACAACTAATGAAAAACTGTTTTTT | CASSSGTTNEKLFF
TRBJ2-1 | TRBV20-1 | NA | NA | TGCAGTGCTCGGTTTCAGCAGGGTTACAATGAGCAGTTCTTC | CSARFQQGYNEQFF
TRBJ2-3 | TRBV7-8 | NA | many | TGTGCCAGCAGCTTAGCGCAGGGGTTGTCAGATACGCAGTATTTT | CASSLAQGLSDTQYF
TRBJ2-5 | TRBV5-1 | NA | NA | TGCGCCAGCAGCTTCATGTCCCGGGAGACCCAGTACTTC | CASSFMSRETQYF
TRBJ1-2 | TRBV19 | NA | medium-sized | TGTGCCAGTGCAGGGATCTATGGCTACACCTTC | CASAGIYGYTF
TRBJ2-3 | TRBV7-8 | NA | many | TGTGCCAGCAGCTTAGTACCAGGGGAGGTAGATACGCAGTATTTT | CASSLVPGEVDTQYF
TRBJ2-1 | TRBV7-9 | TRBD2 | few | TGTGCCAGCAGCTTTGAGCTAGCGGGAGCTGGCTATGAGCAGTTCTTC | CASSFELAGAGYEQFF
TRBJ2-7 | TRBV7-3 | NA | NA | TGTGCCAGCAGCTTACAGGGAAGAGACGAGCAGTACTTC | CASSLQGRDEQYF
TRBJ2-7 | TRBV2 | NA | many | TGTGCCAGCAGTGAGACGGAACAGACCTACGAGCAGTACTTC | CASSETEQTYEQYF
TRBJ1-4 | TRBV11-2 | TRBD1 | many | TGTGCCAGCAGACAGGGGGCCCGAACTAATGAAAAACTGTTTTTT | CASRQGARTNEKLFF
TRBJ2-3 | TRBV20-1 | NA | NA | TGCAGTGCTAGAACCCAACTAGCAGCTAGCACAGATACGCAGTATTTT | CSARTQLAASTDTQYF
TRBJ2-7 | TRBV7-8 | NA | many | TGTGCCAGCAGCTTGTTCGGCGGGGCCCCCTACGAGCAGTACTTC | CASSLFGGAPYEQYF
TRBJ2-4 | TRBV20-1 | NA | many | TGCAGTGCTAGACGAACGGACGCGGGAAACATTCAGTACTTC | CSARRTDAGNIQYF
TRBJ2-4 | TRBV7-8 | NA | many | TGTGCCAGCAGCCCGTCCGAGGGAAAGGGCATTCAGTACTTC | CASSPSEGKGIQYF
TRBJ2-7 | TRBV7-2 | NA | many | TGTGCCAGCAGCTTAGAACCCCCCGCCGAGCAGTACTTC | CASSLEPPAEQYF
TRBJ2-2 | TRBV5-6 | NA | NA | TGTGCCAGCACGGCGGGGACCGGGGAGCTGTTTTTT | CASTAGTGELFF
TRBJ2-1 | TRBV12-3/TRBV12-4 | NA | many | TGTGCCAGCAGTCCCGGGTACAATGAGCAGTTCTTC | CASSPGYNEQFF
TRBJ1-2 | TRBV20-1 | NA | NA | TGCAGTGCACCACCGGGGTTTAAGGACGACTATGGCTACACCTTC | CSAPPGFKDDYGYTF
TRBJ2-2 | TRBV27 | NA | many | TGTGCCAGCACCCTCCTGAAGGGGACCGGAGAAACCGGGGAGCTGTTTTTT | CASTLLKGTGETGELFF
TRBJ1-1 | TRBV24-1 | NA | NA | TGTGCCACCAGTTCAACAGGGTCGGCTGAAGCTTTCTTT | CATSSTGSAEAFF
TRBJ2-2 | TRBV19 | NA | many | TGTGCCAGTAGTATAGAGGGCAGGGGCACCGGGGAGCTGTTTTTT | CASSIEGRGTGELFF
TRBJ2-7 | TRBV18 | NA | many | TGTGCCAGCTCACAATGGGACCCTGGCTACGAGCAGTACTTC | CASSQWDPGYEQYF
TRBJ2-7 | TRBV28 | TRBD1 | few | TGTGCCAGCCACTCCCAAAGACAGGGGGCTTCCTACGAGCAGTACTTC | CASHSQRQGASYEQYF
TRBJ2-3 | TRBV2 | TRBD2 | NA | TGTGCCACCCTTGGACTAGCGGGGGGGCTGGGAACAGATACGCAGTATTTT | CATLGLAGGLGTDTQYF